This T cell receptor (beta chain) was sequenced in a study of blood T cell repertoires in COVID-19. CDR3 length: 14 amino acids. V was shortened by 6 bases and J by 2 bases, with 13 bases between the two germline ends. Per the germline V gene, CDR1 is SGHAT and CDR2 is FQNNGV. Membership in each cohort depended on participant-reported clinical history. Exposed enrollees encountered a COVID-19 case at some point within 2 weeks before study entry. In its sample, this clone was seen once. Only in-frame clones appear in the TCRdb table, and some are missing; sequencing was by immunoSEQ multiplex PCR. Seen here are 150,000 to 200,000 clones, around 83% observed once, and the top ten hold about 3.3%.

The sequenced sample was PBMCs or T cells enriched from blood (not recorded which). J is TRBJ1-1 and V is TRBV11-2; tentatively, D is TRBD1 (6 bases). The origin of this receptor is a woman aged 25 to 39 who had been exposed to COVID-19. The CDR3 reads CASRATGTNTEAFF. CDR3 coding DNA: TGTGCCAGCAGAGCCACGGGGACAAACACTGAAGCTTTCTTT. Drawing the rest from reference TRBV11-2 and TRBJ1-1, the complete variable domain is EAGVAQSPRYKIIEKRQSVAFWCNPISGHATLYWYQQILGQGPKLLIQFQNNGVVDDSQLPKDRFSAERLKGVDSTLKIQPAKLEDSAVYLCASRATGTNTEAFFGQGTRLTVV.